Below are 22 T cell receptor beta chains sequenced from a single sample in a study of control samples from healthy donors and cancer patients. TCRdb's copy holds only in-frame clones and misses some; the assay was immunoSEQ multiplex PCR. The data hold 100,000 to 150,000 clones, with under 95% observed a single time. The sequencing sample was made of blood. The receptors stem from a young man in good health.

The J gene is TRBJ1-2, the V gene TRBV21-1. TRBV21-1 is shown as a pseudogene. CDR3 size: 12 residues. The CDR3 DNA is TGTGCCACCAAGGACGGGGACTATGGCTACACCTTC. Amino acid sequence: CATKDGDYGYTF.

CDR3 sequence reads: CASETSGDYNEQFF. DNA for the CDR3: TGTGCCAGCGAAACTAGCGGGGATTACAATGAGCAGTTCTTC. The chain carries TRBV5-6 and TRBJ2-1, with 10 bases lining up with TRBD2. This CDR3 has 14 amino acids. Per the germline V gene, CDR1 is SGHDT and CDR2 is YYEEEE. J lost 4 bases, V lost 7 bases, and 5 bases had no gene match.

CDR3 coding DNA: TGTGCCAGCAGCCAGCGGACTAGCGGGATAGATACGCAGTATTTT. As protein: CASSQRTSGIDTQYF. The V and J genes are TRBV3-1 (or the pseudogene TRBV3-2) and TRBJ2-3; 12 positions agree with TRBD2. This CDR3 is 15 amino acids long. Germline CDR1 is LGHDT and CDR2 is YNNKEL (reference sequence). Trimming removed 3 bases from V and 5 bases from J; junction bases left unmatched: 3.

The chain combines TRBV7-9 with TRBJ2-6; D may match TRBD1 or TRBD2 (5 bases each). CDR1 is SEHNR and CDR2 is FQNEAQ in the germline V gene (reference sequence). The CDR3 spans 16 residues. The V end was cut by 1 base, the J end by 3 bases, with 10 bases between. The CDR3 DNA is TGTGCCAGCAGCTTAGTGGCAGGGAGTGGGGCCAACGTCCTGACTTTC. It yields the protein CASSLVAGSGANVLTF.

The chain employs TRBV7-9 and TRBJ1-1, with D possibly matching TRBD1 (6 bases). CDR1 and CDR2 from the germline V gene are SEHNR and FQNEAQ (reference sequence). Trimming cost V 5 bases and J 1 base, with 14 bases left between them. The CDR3 has 15 amino acids. The CDR3: CASSILQGQNTEAFF. The DNA of the CDR3 is TGTGCCAGCAGCATCCTACAGGGTCAGAACACTGAAGCTTTCTTT.

This sequence joins TRBV6-6 and TRBJ1-5; D possibly corresponds to TRBD1 (6 bases). Trimming left V 7 bases short and J 6 bases short, with 13 bases between. Germline V gene data show CDR1 as MNHNY and CDR2 as SVGAGI (reference sequence). The length of the CDR3 is 13 residues. CDR3 residues: CASTEQGGQPQHF. CDR3 DNA: TGTGCCAGCACCGAACAGGGCGGTCAGCCCCAGCATTTT.

The gene calls are TRBV7-9 and TRBJ1-1; D gene uncertain. CDR3 length: 15 amino acids. Germline loops: CDR1 SEHNR, CDR2 FQNEAQ (reference sequence). Trimming removed 6 bases at V and 4 bases at J, with 18 bases between. The CDR3 protein is CASRRTGTMGTEAFF. The CDR3 DNA reads as TGTGCCAGCAGAAGGACGGGAACCATGGGCACTGAAGCTTTCTTT.

The chain has TRBV5-1 and TRBJ2-1, with a weak D call TRBD1 (6 bases). The CDR3 has 13 residues. The V gene lost 4 bases and the J gene lost 9 bases, with 14 bases spanning the gap. Per the germline V gene, CDR1 is SGHRS and CDR2 is YFSETQ. CDR3 region: CASSLNRVSEQFF. The CDR3 bases are TGCGCCAGCAGCCTAAACAGGGTCTCTGAGCAGTTCTTC.

The chain couples TRBV5-1 to TRBJ1-3, with D possibly being TRBD1 (5 bases). Between the trimmed V and J ends, which lost 0 bases and 3 bases, there was a span of 10 bases. Germline V gives CDR1 SGHRS, CDR2 YFSETQ. There are 15 residues in the CDR3. CDR3 sequence reads: CASSLDARDGNTIYF. The CDR3 nucleotides read TGCGCCAGCAGCTTGGATGCCAGGGATGGAAACACCATATATTTT.

V usage is TRBV11-2 and J usage is TRBJ2-1; D is perhaps TRBD1 (6 bases). Trimming left V 2 bases short and J 7 bases short, with 15 bases between. CDR3 length equals 15 residues. The germline gives CDR1 SGHAT, CDR2 FQNNGV. The CDR3 DNA sequence: TGTGCCAGCAGCTTAATCAGGGGTCAGGGGAATGAGCAGTTCTTC. This gives the protein CASSLIRGQGNEQFF.

This clone was observed a single time. The chain is built from TRBV9 and TRBJ2-5, with 10 bases lining up with TRBD1. The CDR3 is 15 residues long. Trimming took 2 bases from V and 5 from J; bases not matched to a gene: 6. Germline CDR1 reads SGDLS; CDR2 reads YYNGEE. The CDR3 DNA follows: TGTGCCAGCAGCGTTCCGACAGGGGGCTCTGAGACCCAGTACTTC. Its protein product is CASSVPTGGSETQYF.

The chain is built from TRBV13 and TRBJ1-4; perhaps TRBD1 as D (6 bases). Trimming took 5 bases from V and 6 from J, leaving 16 bases between them. The CDR3 sequence is 15 residues long. Germline CDR1 and CDR2: PRHDT and FYEKMQ (reference sequence). CDR3 nucleotides: TGTGCCAGCAGCGGGGGCCCAGAAGGGGATGAAAAACTGTTTTTT. Translating gives CASSGGPEGDEKLFF.

The rearrangement links TRBV7-6 to TRBJ1-1, with no clear D. Looked up from germline, CDR1 is SGHVS and CDR2 is FNYEAQ. With 5 bases removed from V and 4 bases from J, the gap between germline ends came to 17 bases. The CDR3 runs 15 residues. The CDR3 region has the DNA TGTGCCAGCAGCCCGTCGCTCGCCCCACGCACTGAAGCTTTCTTT. Protein sequence: CASSPSLAPRTEAFF.

The rearrangement links TRBV30 to TRBJ2-3; D gene uncertain. Deletions cut 2 bases from V and 0 bases from J, with 6 bases between. The CDR3 is 13 residues long. Germline V CDR1 and CDR2: GTSNPN, SVGIG (reference sequence). The CDR3 here is CAWSPSSTDTQYF. The CDR3 DNA follows: TGTGCCTGGAGTCCCTCAAGCACAGATACGCAGTATTTT. The variable domain in full, completed from reference TRBV30 and TRBJ2-3, reads SQTIHQWPATLVQPVGSPLSLECTVEGTSNPNLYWYRQAAGRGLQLLFYSVGIGQISSEVPQNLSASRPQDRQFILSSKKLLLSDSGFYLCAWSPSSTDTQYFGPGTRLTVL.

This clone was observed a single time. The J gene is TRBJ2-5, the V gene TRBV5-1; a possible D gene is TRBD2 (6 bases). The CDR3 runs to 13 residues. The V gene's germline CDR1 is SGHRS and CDR2 YFSETQ. Trimming took 4 bases from V and 4 from J, leaving 11 bases between them. This CDR3 reads CASSPGSPETQYF. DNA for the CDR3: TGCGCCAGCAGCCCCGGGAGCCCAGAGACCCAGTACTTC.

The V and J genes are TRBV19 and TRBJ2-3; D is unresolved. The CDR3 is 16 residues long. The germline gives CDR1 LNHDA, CDR2 SQIVND (reference sequence). V lost 1 base, J lost 1 base, and 12 bases lay in between. This CDR3 reads CASSIGNSQRTDTQYF. In DNA form, the CDR3 reads TGTGCCAGTAGTATAGGTAACAGTCAACGCACAGATACGCAGTATTTT.

V usage is TRBV4-1 and J usage is TRBJ2-5; 9 bases agree with TRBD1. The ends lost 0 bases at V and 5 bases at J; junction bases unmatched: 13. Germline CDR1 and CDR2: MGHRA and YSYEKL. This CDR3 region has 18 residues. As DNA, the CDR3 is TGCGCCAGCAGCCAAGAAAGCCCCCACAGGGGGCTGGGGGAGACCCAGTACTTC. It translates to CASSQESPHRGLGETQYF.

As to this clone: Distinct nucleotide sequences in the sample also encode this CDR3. The rearrangement uses TRBV27 and TRBJ2-7, with 11 bases fitting TRBD1. The germline CDR1 and CDR2 sequences are MNHEY and SMNVEV (reference sequence). The CDR3 runs 14 residues. V lost 5 bases to trimming and J lost 3 bases; unmatched junction nucleotides: 3. The CDR3 DNA follows: TGTGCCAGCAGTCCCGGGACAGGGGGCTACGAGCAGTACTTC. Translated: CASSPGTGGYEQYF.

This chain links TRBV5-4 with TRBJ1-4, with D perhaps matching TRBD1 (5 bases). Germline V CDR1 and CDR2: SGHNT, YYREEE (reference sequence). V lost 4 bases to trimming and J lost 8 bases, with 18 bases between them. CDR3 length equals 15 residues. CDR3 sequence reads: CASSPEVGLGEKLFF. CDR3 DNA: TGTGCCAGCAGCCCTGAGGTGGGACTGGGCGAAAAACTGTTTTTT.

V is TRBV6-2 or TRBV6-3 and J is TRBJ2-5, with 12 positions matching TRBD1. Germline V gene lookup returns CDR1 MNHEY and CDR2 SVGEGT. The CDR3 sequence is 15 residues long. The V gene end was trimmed by 4 bases and the J gene end by 5 bases; junction bases not matched to a gene: 5. For the CDR3, the DNA is TGTGCCAGCAGTTCCGGGACAGGGGGCGTCGAGACCCAGTACTTC. Translation gives CASSSGTGGVETQYF.

Only a few counts were recorded for this clone. The chain has TRBV30 and TRBJ1-1; D gene ambiguous. The length of the CDR3 is 13 residues. Germline lookup yields CDR1 GTSNPN and CDR2 SVGIG (reference sequence). Trimming cost V 0 bases and J 2 bases, with 7 bases left between them. CDR3 protein: CAWSVGTNTEAFF. For the CDR3, the DNA is TGTGCCTGGAGTGTCGGCACTAACACTGAAGCTTTCTTT.

The chain couples TRBV12-3 or TRBV12-4 to TRBJ1-6; no clear D. The CDR3 length is 12 residues. Trimming removed 3 bases at V and 10 bases at J, with 7 bases between. In DNA form, the CDR3 reads TGTGCCAGCAGTTTGATCGGATCACCCCTCCACTTT. As protein: CASSLIGSPLHF.